This entry lists 5 T cell receptor beta chains sequenced from one sample in a study of blood T cell repertoires in COVID-19. The method was immunoSEQ multiplex PCR; TCRdb's version includes in-frame clones alone and lacks a portion of them. Of hundreds of thousands of clones in the sample, roughly 76% are singletons; the top ten hold roughly 8%. The sequencing sample was made of peripheral blood. The receptors here all came from a woman aged 80 or over with COVID-19, enrolled during active disease.

This clone was seen only a few times. The chain employs TRBV7-2 and TRBJ2-5; a weak D match, TRBD1 (5 bases). V shed 0 bases and J shed 4 bases, with 12 bases lying between them. The CDR3 has 15 residues. Germline-derived CDR1 and CDR2 are SGHTA and FQGNSA. The CDR3 DNA sequence: TGTGCCAGCAGCTTAGCGCTAACCAGGGCAGAGACCCAGTACTTC. Its translation is CASSLALTRAETQYF.

This clone was detected a few times. The CDR3 here is CASSLGDQGWEKLFF. The CDR3 nucleotides read TGCGCCAGCAGCTTGGGGGATCAGGGATGGGAAAAACTGTTTTTT. J is TRBJ1-4 and V is TRBV5-1; tentatively, D is TRBD1 (5 bases). V lost 0 bases and J 8 bases, leaving 14 bases between the germline ends. This CDR3 spans 15 amino acids. Germline loops: CDR1 SGHRS, CDR2 YFSETQ.

This chain connects TRBV3-1 (or the pseudogene TRBV3-2) to TRBJ1-1, with 8 bases that match TRBD1. Per the germline V gene, CDR1 is LGHDT and CDR2 is YNNKEL (reference sequence). The CDR3 consists of 14 residues. V shed 1 base, J shed 6 bases, and the junction held 4 bases outside the gene matches. The CDR3 DNA follows: TGTGCCAGCAGCCAAGTCAGGGGGCTCGCTGAAGCTTTCTTT. It is translated as CASSQVRGLAEAFF.

This chain links TRBV27 with TRBJ1-2, with D possibly matching TRBD1 (6 bases). Germline V gene sequence: CDR1 MNHEY, CDR2 SMNVEV (reference sequence). V was cut by 10 bases and J by 4 bases, with 19 bases left in between. This CDR3 is built from 14 residues. The CDR3 is CATAGRGEAYGYTF. The CDR3 bases are TGTGCCACCGCCGGGAGGGGGGAGGCCTATGGCTACACCTTC.

The chain links TRBV28 to TRBJ2-7; maybe TRBD2 (6 bases). Trimming took 9 bases from V and 6 from J, leaving 24 bases between them. Germline V gene data show CDR1 as MDHEN and CDR2 as SYDVKM. The CDR3 is 15 amino acids. CDR3 loop: CASIGLERVTSEQYF. The CDR3 DNA follows: TGTGCCAGTATCGGTCTGGAGCGGGTAACTTCCGAGCAGTACTTC.